This T cell receptor beta chain originates from a study of blood T cell repertoires in COVID-19. Profiling relied on immunoSEQ multiplex PCR, and the TCRdb table lists in-frame clones only, not all of them. Among approximately 100,000 clones listed, 85% to 90% were seen once. This CDR3 region has 16 residues. The germline gives CDR1 KGHDR, CDR2 SFDVKD. The Seattle site enrolled patients during active infection and followed them longitudinally. About this clone itself: One junction end does not reproduce the germline sequence, and a read error may be involved.

The receptor was isolated from a human donor with COVID-19, enrolled during active disease. The donor label of this sample is uncertain. This chain links TRBV24-1 with TRBJ1-6; D is perhaps TRBD1 (6 bases). The material sequenced was peripheral blood. The chain's CDR3 is CATSGGGRSYNSLLHF. CDR3 nucleotides: TGTGCCACCAGTGGCGGGGGGCGCTCCTATAATTCACTCCTCCACTTT.